Listed here is a single T cell receptor (beta chain). As yet, its antigen is unknown. Sorts performed in triplicate captured hundreds of thousands of cells each from every CD8+ T cell subset. This specimen comes from a study of CXCR3-negative and CXCR3-positive naive CD8 T cells. General observations from the study: TCR strength was inferred from TRB CDR3 properties, while surface CD5 was comparable between naive subsets. Greater hydrophobicity was found in TRB CDR3s of CXCR3-positive naive cells than of CXCR3-negative naive cells.

5' RACE that incorporated UMI labels was used to prepare the TRB cDNA libraries. TCRdb processed the 5' RACE reads again and assigns one entry to each CDR3 protein, with no DNA. The sample table includes nearly 90,000 distinct CDR3 sequences. The germline V gene encodes CDR1 LGHNA and CDR2 YSLEER. This CDR3 contains 17 residues. The sequencing input was naive CXCR3+ CD8+ T cells from blood. Subset given: CD45RO-CCR7+CD27+CD95- naive CD8+ T cells expressing CXCR3 (TNR3+). This receptor was obtained from a human donor in good health. Some clones in this sample may be carry-over from other donors' samples. The chain recombines TRBV4-3 with TRBJ2-1; TCRdb picks TRBD1, but there is no DNA to check that call. The CDR3: CASSHAQDRAASNEQFF.